This TCR beta chain appears in the sequencing data of a study of identical twins. Unique molecular identifiers were present on the cDNA, which also gained a universal primer site by template switching. TCRdb reprocessed the 5' RACE reads with MiXCR, giving one entry per CDR3 protein. In the table there are around 680,000 distinct CDR3 sequences, around 8.6% of which are singletons. This sample was also put to use in a study of yellow fever vaccine responses in identical twins.

The sequencing input was PBMCs. The clonotype was recovered from a woman between 18 and 29 years old in good health.

The CDR3 region has the DNA TGTGCCAGCTCACCCCCAGCGAACACTGAAGCTTTCTTT. Translated, it gives CASSPPANTEAFF. The rearrangement links TRBV18 to TRBJ1-1; D not resolved. CDR1 is KGHSH and CDR2 is LQKENI in the germline V gene. The V end was cut by 3 bases, the J end by 1 base, with 6 bases between. The CDR3 extends over 13 amino acids.